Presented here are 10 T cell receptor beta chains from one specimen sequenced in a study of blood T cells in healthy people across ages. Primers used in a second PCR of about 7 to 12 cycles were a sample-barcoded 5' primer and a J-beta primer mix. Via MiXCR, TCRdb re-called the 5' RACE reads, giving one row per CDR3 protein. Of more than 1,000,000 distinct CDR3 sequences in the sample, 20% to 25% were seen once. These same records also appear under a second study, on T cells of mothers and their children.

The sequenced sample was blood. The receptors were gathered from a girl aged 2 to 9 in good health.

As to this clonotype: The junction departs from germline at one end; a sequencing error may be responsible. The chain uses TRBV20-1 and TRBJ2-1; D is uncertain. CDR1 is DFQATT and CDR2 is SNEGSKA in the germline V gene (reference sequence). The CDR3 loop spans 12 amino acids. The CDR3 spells CSARDPVLEQFF. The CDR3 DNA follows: TGCAGCGCTAGAGATCCAGTCCTTGAGCAGTTCTTC.

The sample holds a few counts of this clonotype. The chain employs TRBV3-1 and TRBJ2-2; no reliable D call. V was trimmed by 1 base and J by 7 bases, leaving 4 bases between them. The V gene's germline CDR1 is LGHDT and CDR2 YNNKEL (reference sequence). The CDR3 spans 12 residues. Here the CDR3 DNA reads TGTGCCAGCAGCCAAGCCATCGGGGAGCTGTTTTTT. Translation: CASSQAIGELFF.

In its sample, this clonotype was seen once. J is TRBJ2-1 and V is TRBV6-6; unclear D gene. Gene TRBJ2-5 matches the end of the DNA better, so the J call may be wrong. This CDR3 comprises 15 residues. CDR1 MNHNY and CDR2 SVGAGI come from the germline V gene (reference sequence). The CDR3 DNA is TGTGCCAGCAGTTACTCGACCTGGGGCCAAGAGACCCAGTACTTC. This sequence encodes CASSYSTWGQETQYF.

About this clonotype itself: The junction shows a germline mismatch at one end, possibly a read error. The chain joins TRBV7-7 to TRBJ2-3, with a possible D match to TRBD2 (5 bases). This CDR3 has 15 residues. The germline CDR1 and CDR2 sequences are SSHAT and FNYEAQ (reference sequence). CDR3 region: CASSSNGLNTDTQYF. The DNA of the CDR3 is TGTGCTAGCAGCTCAAACGGACTTAACACAGATACGCAGTATTTT.

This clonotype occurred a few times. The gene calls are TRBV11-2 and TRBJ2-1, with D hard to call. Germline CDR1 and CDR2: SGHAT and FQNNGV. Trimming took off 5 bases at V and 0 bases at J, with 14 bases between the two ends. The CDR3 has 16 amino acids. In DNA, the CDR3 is TGTGCCAGCAGCGTGAAAGGCAGCCTCTCCTACAATGAGCAGTTCTTC. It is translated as CASSVKGSLSYNEQFF.

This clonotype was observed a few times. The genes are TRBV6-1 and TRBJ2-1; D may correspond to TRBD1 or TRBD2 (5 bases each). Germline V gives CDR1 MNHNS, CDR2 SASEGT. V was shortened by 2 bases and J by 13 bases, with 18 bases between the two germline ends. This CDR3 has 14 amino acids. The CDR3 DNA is TGTGCCAGCAGTGAATTTCCCCCGCTCAGGGACCAGTTCTTC. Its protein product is CASSEFPPLRDQFF.

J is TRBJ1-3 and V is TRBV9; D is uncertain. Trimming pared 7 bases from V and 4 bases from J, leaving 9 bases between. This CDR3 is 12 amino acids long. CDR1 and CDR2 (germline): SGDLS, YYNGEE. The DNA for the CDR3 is TGTGCCAGCGGAGGGCTGGGAAACACCATATATTTT. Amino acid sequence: CASGGLGNTIYF.

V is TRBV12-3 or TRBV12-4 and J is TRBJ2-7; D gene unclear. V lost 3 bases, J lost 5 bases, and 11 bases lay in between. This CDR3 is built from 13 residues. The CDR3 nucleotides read TGTGCCAGCAGTTTCGGTATTGGCCACGAGCAGTACTTC. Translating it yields CASSFGIGHEQYF.

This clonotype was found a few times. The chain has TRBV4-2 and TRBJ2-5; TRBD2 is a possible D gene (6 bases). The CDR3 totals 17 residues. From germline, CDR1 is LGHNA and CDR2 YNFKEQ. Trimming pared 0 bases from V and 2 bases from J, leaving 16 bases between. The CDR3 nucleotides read TGTGCCAGCAGCCAAGAGGGATTACTAGCCATACAAGAGACCCAGTACTTC. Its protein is CASSQEGLLAIQETQYF.

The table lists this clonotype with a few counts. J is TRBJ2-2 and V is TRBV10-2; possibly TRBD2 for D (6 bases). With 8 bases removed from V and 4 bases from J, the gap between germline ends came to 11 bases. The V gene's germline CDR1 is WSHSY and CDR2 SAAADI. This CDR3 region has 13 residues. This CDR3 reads CASLMGGTGELFF. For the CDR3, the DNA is TGCGCCAGCTTAATGGGGGGCACCGGGGAGCTGTTTTTT.